This T cell receptor beta chain was profiled in a study of T cell repertoires and HLA-DP antigens. Details on this clone: Its antigen is undetermined.

Clones were sequenced by immunoSEQ multiplex PCR, and TCRdb holds only the in-frame ones, with some missing. Of fewer than 95,000 clones detected, more than 75% appear once; the ten largest clones hold about 1.7%. This CDR3 is 14 amino acids long. CDR1 and CDR2 (germline): MNHNY, SVGAGI (reference sequence). V gave up 0 bases and J gave up 3 bases, with 5 bases separating them. The sample was CD4+ T cells from PBMCs. This clonotype originated in a man between 45 and 60 years old in good health and CMV-seronegative. The chain is built from TRBV6-6 and TRBJ1-4, with a weak D call TRBD1 (5 bases). CDR3 residues: CASSYSTANEKLFF. CDR3 DNA sequence: TGTGCCAGCAGTTACTCGACAGCTAATGAAAAACTGTTTTTT.